The sequence of this T cell receptor (beta chain) was determined in a study of CD8 T cells in ankylosing spondylitis. Study findings and constraints: Ankylosing spondylitis blood appeared to carry a characteristic TCR beta motif of several highly homologous variants. Within matched ankylosing spondylitis synovial fluid, disease-linked clones were reportedly significantly enriched.

The CDR3 sequence is 14 residues long. Germline CDR1 reads SGHTA; CDR2 reads FQGTGA. The V end was cut by 4 bases, the J end by 7 bases, with 15 bases between. Details on this clonotype: The antigen is not known.

Molecular-barcoded quantitative 5'-RACE produced these TCR beta libraries. TCRdb processed the 5' RACE reads anew with MiXCR; each CDR3 protein has one entry. The sample includes 50,000 to 75,000 distinct CDR3 sequences, around 6.5% of them seen just once. The sequence was obtained from a male donor with ankylosing spondylitis. The chain links TRBV7-3 to TRBJ2-3, with D tentatively TRBD2 (7 bases). Sample: synovial fluid, either unsorted or a sorted T cell fraction (not recorded which). CDR3 protein: CASSSGGAGNTQYF. The CDR3 bases are TGTGCCAGCAGCTCTGGGGGGGCGGGAAATACGCAGTATTTT.